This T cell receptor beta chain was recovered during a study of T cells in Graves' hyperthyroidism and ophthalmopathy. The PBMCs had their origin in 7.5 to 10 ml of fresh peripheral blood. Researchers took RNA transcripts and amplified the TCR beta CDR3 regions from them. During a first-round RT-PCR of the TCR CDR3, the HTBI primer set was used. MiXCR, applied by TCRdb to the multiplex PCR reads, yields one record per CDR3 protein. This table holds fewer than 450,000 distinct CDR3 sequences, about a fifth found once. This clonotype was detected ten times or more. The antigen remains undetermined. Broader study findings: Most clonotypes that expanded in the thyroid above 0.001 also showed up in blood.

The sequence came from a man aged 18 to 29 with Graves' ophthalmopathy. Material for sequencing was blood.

CDR3 sequence reads: CASSEQGVVTEAFF. The CDR3 nucleotides are TGTGCCAGCAGTGAACAGGGGGTTGTCACTGAAGCTTTCTTT. The V gene is TRBV2, the J gene TRBJ1-1; 7 bases match TRBD1. Trimming removed 2 bases from V and 4 bases from J; junction bases left unmatched: 4. CDR1 and CDR2 (germline): SNHLY, FYNNEI. The CDR3 covers 14 residues.